What follows are 32 T cell receptor beta chains derived from one specimen sequenced in a study of patients and donors after allogeneic stem cell transplantation. TCRdb processed the RT-PCR reads anew with MiXCR; each CDR3 protein has one entry. The sample has over 150,000 distinct CDR3 sequences, about 30% seen once. The sample taken for sequencing was blood, either unsorted or a sorted T cell fraction (not recorded which). These receptors were obtained from a human donor who was either an allogeneic HSCT recipient or a stem cell or donor lymphocyte infusion donor (not recorded which). It is not recorded whose cells these are; they may come from a transplant donor.

The V gene is TRBV9, the J gene TRBJ1-5; D unclear. Trimming pared 3 bases from V and 0 bases from J, leaving 7 bases between. This CDR3 comprises 14 residues. Germline lookup yields CDR1 SGDLS and CDR2 YYNGEE. This CDR3 reads CASSAGDSNQPQHF. Written as DNA, the CDR3 is TGTGCCAGCAGCGCCGGCGATAGCAATCAGCCCCAGCATTTT.

V usage is TRBV20-1 and J usage is TRBJ2-3, with TRBD2 identical over 11 bases. CDR3 length: 15 amino acids. The V and J ends lost 2 bases and 3 bases, in that order; junction bases with no gene match: 4. Per germline, CDR1 DFQATT and CDR2 SNEGSKA (reference sequence). The CDR3 region is CSARLSGRVTDTQYF. CDR3 in DNA: TGCAGTGCTAGACTTAGCGGGAGGGTTACAGATACGCAGTATTTT.

The rearrangement joins TRBV12-3 or TRBV12-4 to TRBJ2-3; D is uncertain. The CDR3 consists of 13 residues. V was clipped by 0 bases and J by 6 bases, with 7 bases between them. DNA of the CDR3: TGTGCCAGCAGTTTAGCCCCTTTGGATACGCAGTATTTT. This encodes CASSLAPLDTQYF.

This rearrangement joins TRBV6-6 to TRBJ1-6; D ambiguous. V lost 6 bases to trimming and J lost 10 bases, with 7 bases between them. From germline, CDR1 is MNHNY and CDR2 SVGAGI (reference sequence). This CDR3 has 11 amino acids. CDR3 region: CASRAGSPLHF. The CDR3 bases are TGTGCCAGCAGGGCCGGCTCACCCCTCCACTTT.

This clonotype was seen a few times. This sequence joins TRBV20-1 and TRBJ1-1, with TRBD1 as a possible D gene (6 bases). The CDR3 is made up of 14 amino acids. Trimming took 3 bases from V and 1 from J, leaving 12 bases between them. Per the germline V gene, CDR1 is DFQATT and CDR2 is SNEGSKA (reference sequence). For the CDR3, the DNA is TGCAGTGCTAGGATACAGGGTACGAACACTGAAGCTTTCTTT. It yields the protein CSARIQGTNTEAFF.

The chain employs TRBV7-2 and TRBJ2-3, with D perhaps matching TRBD1 (6 bases). V lost 5 bases, J lost 1 base, and 13 bases lay in between. The CDR3 runs to 15 residues. Germline assignment: CDR1 SGHTA and CDR2 FQGNSA. CDR3 coding DNA: TGTGCCAGCAGCCCTAGTGGGGGCCGCACAGATACGCAGTATTTT. It translates to CASSPSGGRTDTQYF.

The chain joins TRBV4-2 to TRBJ2-7, with 10 bases aligning to TRBD2. The V gene end was trimmed by 4 bases and the J gene end by 7 bases; junction bases not matched to a gene: 7. Looked up from germline, CDR1 is LGHNA and CDR2 is YNFKEQ. The length of the CDR3 is 14 residues. Here the CDR3 reads CASSPWLAGEEQYF. In nucleotides, the CDR3 is TGTGCCAGCAGCCCCTGGCTAGCGGGAGAAGAGCAGTACTTC.

The V call is TRBV19, the J call TRBJ1-1; TRBD1 matches at 7 bases. Germline V gene data show CDR1 as LNHDA and CDR2 as SQIVND (reference sequence). Germline trimming cut 7 bases from V and 0 bases from J; bases unmatched to any gene: 5. The CDR3 has 14 residues. CDR3 loop: CASIQTGMNTEAFF. The CDR3, as DNA: TGTGCCAGTATACAGACAGGGATGAACACTGAAGCTTTCTTT.

This chain joins TRBV12-3 or TRBV12-4 and TRBJ2-6; D unresolved. V was shortened by 7 bases and J by 0 bases, with 19 bases between the two germline ends. The CDR3 has 18 amino acids. The CDR3 region is CASTPRLMALSGANVLTF. The CDR3 DNA reads TGTGCCAGCACCCCCCGGTTGATGGCCCTCTCTGGGGCCAACGTCCTGACTTTC.

This clonotype was recorded only once. This chain joins TRBV3-1 and TRBJ2-7; TRBD2 aligns across 8 bases. The trim removed 2 bases at V and 6 bases at J, leaving 9 bases unmatched. The CDR3 contains 15 residues. CDR1 is LGHDT, CDR2 YNNKEL, per germline (reference sequence). The CDR3 sequence: CASSQSWTSSVEQYF. For the CDR3, the DNA is TGTGCCAGCAGCCAATCCTGGACTAGCAGTGTCGAGCAGTACTTC.

The V and J genes are TRBV7-9 and TRBJ2-7, with D possibly being TRBD2 (6 bases). Germline CDR1 is SEHNR and CDR2 is FQNEAQ (reference sequence). Deletions cut 4 bases from V and 3 bases from J, with 10 bases between. This CDR3 is 13 amino acids long. Written as DNA, the CDR3 is TGTGCCAGCAGCTACATCGGGGGCTACGAGCAGTACTTC. It yields the protein CASSYIGGYEQYF.

The V call is TRBV27, the J call TRBJ2-1; perhaps TRBD2 as D (5 bases). The CDR3 loop spans 13 amino acids. The V and J ends lost 2 bases and 6 bases respectively, with 8 bases between them. Germline V gene sequence: CDR1 MNHEY, CDR2 SMNVEV (reference sequence). In nucleotides, the CDR3 is TGTGCCAGCAGTTTAACAGCGGTCAATGAGCAGTTCTTC. Translating it yields CASSLTAVNEQFF.

This clonotype was counted between two and nine times. This sequence joins TRBV20-1 and TRBJ1-6, with 7 bases matching TRBD1. The CDR3 extends over 18 amino acids. Trimming took 1 base from V and 6 from J; bases not matched to a gene: 15. CDR1 and CDR2 from the germline V gene are DFQATT and SNEGSKA (reference sequence). CDR3 nucleotide sequence: TGCAGTGCTAGAGTTTCGGCGGGACAGCAACCTTTTAATTCACCCCTCCACTTT. Translating it yields CSARVSAGQQPFNSPLHF.

The V gene is TRBV3-1, the J gene TRBJ1-2; no firm D call. This CDR3 has 17 residues. V was clipped by 4 bases and J by 0 bases, with 18 bases between them. From germline, CDR1 is LGHDT and CDR2 YNNKEL (reference sequence). The chain's CDR3 is CASSPFPWEASNYGYTF. In nucleotides, the CDR3 is TGTGCCAGCAGCCCTTTTCCATGGGAGGCCTCTAACTATGGCTACACCTTC. Full variable domain (outside the CDR3, taken from reference TRBV3-1 and TRBJ1-2): DTAVSQTPKYLVTQMGNDKSIKCEQNLGHDTMYWYKQDSKKFLKIMFSYNNKELIINETVPNRFSPKSPDKAHLNLHINSLELGDSAVYFCASSPFPWEASNYGYTFGSGTRLTVV.

The rearrangement links TRBV27 to TRBJ2-2, with 7 bases identical to TRBD1. From germline, CDR1 is MNHEY and CDR2 SMNVEV (reference sequence). The CDR3 length is 15 residues. Trimming cost V 5 bases and J 5 bases; bases outside gene matches: 8. The CDR3 nucleotides are TGTGCCAGCAGTCCCCACAGGGGAACGACCGGGGAGCTGTTTTTT. Its protein is CASSPHRGTTGELFF.

V gene TRBV10-3 combines with J gene TRBJ1-1; the match to TRBD1 covers 8 bases. The CDR3 loop spans 15 amino acids. Per the germline V gene, CDR1 is ENHRY and CDR2 is SYGVKD. V lost 1 base and J lost 4; bases outside the gene matches: 5. DNA for the CDR3: TGTGCCATCAGTGAGTTTGGACAGGGTGCCACTGAAGCTTTCTTT. Protein product: CAISEFGQGATEAFF.

The CDR3 DNA reads TGTGCCACCAGGCAGCGGGAGCGCGATGAGCAGTTCTTC. Protein sequence: CATRQRERDEQFF. This rearrangement joins TRBV24-1 to TRBJ2-1, with TRBD2 matching over 8 bases. CDR3 length: 13 residues. From germline, CDR1 is KGHDR and CDR2 SFDVKD. With V trimmed by 7 bases and J by 8 bases, 6 bases remained unmatched.

This clonotype was counted only a few times. One junction end disagrees with the germline gene, perhaps due to a read error. The chain uses TRBV7-7 and TRBJ2-1, with 10 positions matching TRBD2. The CDR3 is 15 residues long. The germline V gene has CDR1 SSHAT and CDR2 FNYEAQ (reference sequence). The CDR3 DNA reads as TGTGCTAGCAGCTTAGCGGGAGGACCTTACAATGAGCAGTTCTTC. Protein sequence: CASSLAGGPYNEQFF.

The V call is TRBV20-1, the J call TRBJ2-4, with unresolved D. CDR1 DFQATT and CDR2 SNEGSKA come from the germline V gene (reference sequence). Trimming took off 8 bases at V and 6 bases at J, with 14 bases between the two ends. There are 12 residues in the CDR3. The CDR3 bases are TGCAGTCTAGGACGAGATTTAAACATTCAGTACTTC. It is translated as CSLGRDLNIQYF.

This sequence joins TRBV12-3 or TRBV12-4 and TRBJ2-4; 7 bases line up with TRBD2. The CDR3 extends over 15 amino acids. V trimming: 4 bases; J trimming: 4 bases; junction bases outside the gene matches: 7. CDR3: CASSYHLSGKNIQYF. In DNA form, the CDR3 reads TGTGCCAGCAGTTACCACCTTAGCGGGAAAAACATTCAGTACTTC.

There are many counts of this clonotype. One end of the junction is discordant with germline, which a read error may explain. The chain recombines TRBV28 with TRBJ2-7; D gene unclear. The V gene's germline CDR1 is MDHEN and CDR2 SYDVKM. CDR3 length: 12 residues. Here the CDR3 DNA reads TGTGCCAGCAGCCTCCCGGCCTATGAGCAGTACTTC. Its protein is CASSLPAYEQYF.

The V gene is TRBV5-6, the J gene TRBJ2-1, with 9 positions matching TRBD1. The CDR3 loop spans 15 amino acids. The germline gives CDR1 SGHDT, CDR2 YYEEEE. V lost 5 bases and J lost 7; bases outside the gene matches: 10. The CDR3 is CASRPGQGRENEQFF. The CDR3 DNA follows: TGTGCCAGCAGACCGGGACAGGGACGAGAAAATGAGCAGTTCTTC.

Only a few counts were recorded for this clonotype. J is TRBJ2-1 and V is TRBV29-1, with 13 bases lining up with TRBD2. Trimming cost V 7 bases and J 7 bases; bases outside gene matches: 4. Germline CDR1 reads SQVTM; CDR2 reads ANQGSEA. CDR3 length: 13 residues. The CDR3 sequence: CSALTSGRNEQFF. The CDR3 DNA reads as TGCAGCGCTCTGACTAGCGGGAGGAATGAGCAGTTCTTC.

The rearrangement links TRBV15 to TRBJ1-2, with TRBD1 identical over 7 bases. Trimming at V came to 0 bases and at J to 2 bases, leaving 9 bases not matched to a gene. The CDR3 totals 17 residues. Germline V gene lookup returns CDR1 LNHNV and CDR2 YYDKDF (reference sequence). CDR3 sequence reads: CATSRDPGPGQNYGYTF. The CDR3 coding sequence is TGTGCCACCAGCAGAGATCCCGGGCCGGGACAGAACTATGGCTACACCTTC.

The CDR3 is CASSAGTGGRGYTF. For the CDR3, the DNA is TGTGCCAGCAGCGCCGGGACAGGGGGCAGAGGCTACACCTTC. The chain employs TRBV11-2 and TRBJ1-2; 12 nucleotides align to TRBD1. The CDR3 totals 14 residues. Germline V gene sequence: CDR1 SGHAT, CDR2 FQNNGV. Trimming removed 5 bases from V and 8 bases from J; junction bases left unmatched: 6.

The chain links TRBV7-2 to TRBJ2-7, with TRBD2 identical over 8 bases. Germline assignment: CDR1 SGHTA and CDR2 FQGNSA. This CDR3 is 14 amino acids long. V shed 5 bases, J shed 3 bases, and the junction held 6 bases outside the gene matches. The chain's CDR3 is CASSRGLVSYEQYF. The CDR3 DNA sequence: TGTGCCAGCAGCCGGGGACTAGTCAGCTACGAGCAGTACTTC.

This clonotype was detected only a few times. The J gene is TRBJ2-5, the V gene TRBV12-3 or TRBV12-4; D unclear. Deletions cut 2 bases from V and 0 bases from J, with 7 bases between. There are 14 residues in the CDR3. The CDR3 is CASSLFEDQETQYF. The CDR3 bases are TGTGCCAGCAGTTTATTTGAAGACCAAGAGACCCAGTACTTC.

The chain couples TRBV29-1 to TRBJ2-4; 8 bases agree with TRBD1. V lost 5 bases, J lost 8 bases, and 11 bases stayed unmatched. This CDR3 is built from 14 residues. Germline V lookup: CDR1 SQVTM, CDR2 ANQGSEA. This CDR3 is CSVFPQGGRHIQYF. CDR3 coding DNA: TGCAGCGTTTTCCCACAGGGGGGTCGACACATTCAGTACTTC.

Only a few counts were recorded for this clonotype. The V call is TRBV12-3 or TRBV12-4, the J call TRBJ2-5; D call uncertain. This CDR3 contains 15 residues. The V end was cut by 5 bases, the J end by 1 base, with 14 bases between. The CDR3 sequence: CASSPLPSGQETQYF. In nucleotides, the CDR3 is TGTGCCAGCAGTCCCTTACCTTCGGGCCAAGAGACCCAGTACTTC.

This rearrangement joins TRBV11-2 to TRBJ2-3; TRBD2 is a possible D gene (7 bases). V was shortened by 5 bases and J by 5 bases, with 14 bases between the two germline ends. This CDR3 comprises 14 residues. Germline V lookup: CDR1 SGHAT, CDR2 FQNNGV. The CDR3 DNA follows: TGTGCCAGCAGCCTGGGAGGGGGTAAAGATACGCAGTATTTT. Translating gives CASSLGGGKDTQYF.

The chain uses TRBV4-1 and TRBJ2-6, with D perhaps assigned TRBD1 or TRBD2 (5 bases each). CDR3 length equals 17 residues. CDR1 is MGHRA and CDR2 is YSYEKL in the germline V gene. V gave up 9 bases and J gave up 0 bases, with 18 bases separating them. CDR3 bases: TGCGCCAGTTCCCGGGACCACGGGCTCTCTGGGGCCAACGTCCTGACTTTC. Its translation is CASSRDHGLSGANVLTF.

The chain combines TRBV6-2 or TRBV6-3 with TRBJ2-2, with unresolved D. Germline V gene lookup returns CDR1 MNHEY and CDR2 SVGEGT. V lost 5 bases, J lost 1 base, and 11 bases lay in between. The CDR3 covers 15 residues. CDR3 protein: CASSPLLGNTGELFF. The DNA for the CDR3 is TGTGCCAGCAGTCCATTGTTGGGGAACACCGGGGAGCTGTTTTTT.